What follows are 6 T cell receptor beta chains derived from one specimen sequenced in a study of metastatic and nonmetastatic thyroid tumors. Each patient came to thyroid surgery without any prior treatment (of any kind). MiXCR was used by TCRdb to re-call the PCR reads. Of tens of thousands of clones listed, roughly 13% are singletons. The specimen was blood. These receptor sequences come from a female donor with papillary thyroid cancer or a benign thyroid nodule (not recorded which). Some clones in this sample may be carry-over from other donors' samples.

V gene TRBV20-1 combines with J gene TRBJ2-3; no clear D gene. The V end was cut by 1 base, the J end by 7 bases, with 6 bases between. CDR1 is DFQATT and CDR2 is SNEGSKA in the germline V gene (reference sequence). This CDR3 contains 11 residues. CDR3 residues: CSARGPNTQYF. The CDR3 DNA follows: TGCAGTGCTAGAGGACCTAATACGCAGTATTTT.

The chain's CDR3 is CATSRDSRGLAGEEQFF. CDR3 in DNA: TGTGCCACCAGCAGAGATTCTAGAGGACTAGCGGGAGAAGAGCAGTTCTTC. The chain links TRBV15 to TRBJ2-1; 13 bases agree with TRBD2. J was trimmed by 10 bases and V by 0 bases; bases with no gene match: 9. The CDR3 totals 17 residues. CDR1 is LNHNV, CDR2 YYDKDF, per germline (reference sequence).

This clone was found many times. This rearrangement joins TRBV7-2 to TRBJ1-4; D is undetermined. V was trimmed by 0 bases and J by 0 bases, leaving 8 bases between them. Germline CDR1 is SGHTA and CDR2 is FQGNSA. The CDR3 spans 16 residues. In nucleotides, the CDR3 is TGTGCCAGCAGCTTAGCGGCGGTTCCAACTAATGAAAAACTGTTTTTT. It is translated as CASSLAAVPTNEKLFF. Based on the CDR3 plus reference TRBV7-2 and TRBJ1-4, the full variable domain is GAGVSQSPSNKVTEKGKDVELRCDPISGHTALYWYRQSLGQGLEFLIYFQGNSAPDKSGLPSDRFSAERTGGSVSTLTIQRTQQEDSAVYLCASSLAAVPTNEKLFFGSGTQLSVL.

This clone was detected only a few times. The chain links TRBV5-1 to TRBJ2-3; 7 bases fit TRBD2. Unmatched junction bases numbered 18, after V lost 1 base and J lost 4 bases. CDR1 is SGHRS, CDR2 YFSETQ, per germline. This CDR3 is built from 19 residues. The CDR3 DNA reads TGCGCCAGCAGCTTGCGTTCCTGGTTCCGCGGGAGCCCCCCAGATACGCAGTATTTT. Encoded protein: CASSLRSWFRGSPPDTQYF.

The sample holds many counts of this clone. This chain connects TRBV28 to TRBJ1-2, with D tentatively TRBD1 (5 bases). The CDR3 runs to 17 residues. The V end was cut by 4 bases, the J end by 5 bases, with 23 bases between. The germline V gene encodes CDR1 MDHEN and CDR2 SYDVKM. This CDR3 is CASSSSMPATVSYGYTF. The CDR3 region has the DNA TGTGCCAGCAGTTCATCCATGCCCGCGACAGTTTCTTATGGCTACACCTTC.

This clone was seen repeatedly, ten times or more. CDR3 DNA sequence: TGTGCCAGCAGCTATTCAGGGGGATGGGAGCAGTACTTC. As protein: CASSYSGGWEQYF. The rearrangement links TRBV7-8 to TRBJ2-7, with 7 bases matching TRBD1. V shed 4 bases and J 7 bases; nucleotides not matched to a gene: 7. The CDR3 runs to 13 residues. Germline V CDR1 and CDR2: SGHVS, FQNEAQ.